This record covers a single T cell receptor (beta chain). Its target is not known. The data were taken from a study of cytomegalovirus exposure and HLA in healthy donors. The V and J ends lost 2 bases and 2 bases respectively, with 6 bases between them. The V gene's germline CDR1 is MNHEY and CDR2 SMNVEV (reference sequence). This CDR3 has 13 residues. The PCR made use of 60 Vbeta and 13 Jbeta primers. The table came from immunoSEQ multiplex PCR; TCRdb's copy has only in-frame clones and leaves some out. The data hold more than 200,000 clones, with around 80% observed a single time. Findings and caveats of the study: Later genetic work tied a missense DCLRE1C variant to beta-chain V and J trimming.

The specimen was PBMCs. This sequence originates from a girl aged 2 to 9 in good health and CMV-seronegative. V is TRBV27 and J is TRBJ1-2; D gene unclear. The CDR3 DNA sequence: TGTGCCAGCAGTTTAGGCAGGAACTATGGCTACACCTTC. This translates into CASSLGRNYGYTF.